A single sample is the source of the 32 T cell receptor beta chains below, sequenced in a study of T cells in Graves' hyperthyroidism and ophthalmopathy (dated by TCRdb to the late 2010s). Library preparation employed multiplex PCR. Sequenced using an Illumina HiSeq 2000. TCR beta CDR3 regions were amplified from RNA transcripts. The first round of RT-PCR for the TCR CDR3 was performed with the HTBI primer set and the Qiagen OneStep RT-PCR kit. The raw public data were reprocessed by TCRdb itself: fastp quality trimming at Q25, MiXCR clonotype calling, in-frame beta chains only. Rows with a matching CDR3 protein are joined into one entry that keeps the most common DNA and genes. The sample table lists a few hundred thousand distinct CDR3 sequences, around a sixth of them with a count of one. The ten most abundant clones make up roughly 16% of the sample. The material sequenced was blood. The receptors stem from a woman in her forties with Graves' ophthalmopathy.

This clonotype was detected only a few times. The DNA for the CDR3 is TGTGCCAGCAGTAAACTAGCGGGAGCGGACACCGGGGAGCTGTTTTTT. This gives the protein CASSKLAGADTGELFF. The chain couples TRBV6-1 to TRBJ2-2; 11 bases align to TRBD2. Germline CDR1 and CDR2: MNHNS and SASEGT. There are 16 residues in the CDR3. V lost 5 bases and J lost 3; bases outside the gene matches: 5.

Only a few counts were recorded for this clonotype. The rearrangement uses TRBV12-3 or TRBV12-4 and TRBJ1-2; 7 nucleotides agree with TRBD1. The ends lost 7 bases at V and 7 bases at J; junction bases unmatched: 6. This CDR3 spans 12 amino acids. The CDR3 here is CASTWQGGGYTF. The CDR3 DNA sequence: TGTGCCAGCACCTGGCAGGGGGGTGGCTACACCTTC.

In this sample, this clonotype turned up many times. A junction end diverges from the germline sequence, so it may reflect a read error. The chain carries TRBV7-7 and TRBJ2-5; 9 bases map to TRBD1. CDR3 length equals 17 residues. Germline CDR1 reads SSHAT; CDR2 reads FNYEAQ (reference sequence). The CDR3 DNA sequence: TGTGCTAGCAGCTCGACCGGGACAGGGCGTGGGGGAGAGACCCAGTACTTC. Its protein is CASSSTGTGRGGETQYF.

This clonotype has ten or more counts. V usage is TRBV6-5 and J usage is TRBJ2-3; D assignment may be TRBD1 or TRBD2 (6 bases each). The V end lost 2 bases, the J end lost 5 bases, and 11 bases lay between the germline ends. The CDR3 sequence is 14 residues long. CDR1 is MNHEY and CDR2 is SVGAGI in the germline V gene. The CDR3 loop reads CASSYRGAIDTQYF. In DNA, the CDR3 is TGTGCCAGCAGTTACAGGGGGGCGATAGATACGCAGTATTTT.

The sample holds a few counts of this clonotype. This chain joins TRBV6-1 and TRBJ1-2, with D unclear. The germline V gene encodes CDR1 MNHNS and CDR2 SASEGT. The CDR3 is 13 residues long. Between the trimmed V and J ends, which lost 6 bases and 7 bases, there was a span of 15 bases. DNA of the CDR3: TGTGCCAGCAGCAGAATACGCGAGGGTGGCTACACCTTC. It encodes CASSRIREGGYTF.

The sample holds many counts of this clonotype. V gene TRBV2 combines with J gene TRBJ2-7, with TRBD2 matching over 14 bases. With V trimmed by 3 bases and J by 0 bases, 13 bases remained unmatched. CDR3 length equals 20 residues. Germline CDR1 is SNHLY and CDR2 is FYNNEI. CDR3 nucleotides: TGTGCCAGCAGTGAGTACCTGCCGGGACTAGCGGGAGAGAGCTCCTACGAGCAGTACTTC. It specifies CASSEYLPGLAGESSYEQYF. Based on the CDR3 plus reference TRBV2 and TRBJ2-7, the full variable domain is EPEVTQTPSHQVTQMGQEVILRCVPISNHLYFYWYRQILGQKVEFLVSFYNNEISEKSEIFDDQFSVERPDGSNFTLKIRSTKLEDSAMYFCASSEYLPGLAGESSYEQYFGPGTRLTVT.

This clonotype has a count of ten or more. The rearrangement links TRBV19 to TRBJ1-5, with D possibly being TRBD1 (5 bases). Trimming left V 9 bases short and J 0 bases short, with 15 bases between. Germline-derived CDR1 and CDR2 are LNHDA and SQIVND (reference sequence). The CDR3 contains 15 residues. CDR3: CASSTTVYSNQPQHF. The CDR3 DNA sequence: TGTGCCAGCTCTACGACAGTCTATAGCAATCAGCCCCAGCATTTT. Filled out from reference TRBV19 and TRBJ1-5, the complete variable domain reads DGGITQSPKYLFRKEGQNVTLSCEQNLNHDAMYWYRQDPGQGLRLIYYSQIVNDFQKGDIAEGYSVSREKKESFPLTVTSAQKNPTAFYLCASSTTVYSNQPQHFGDGTRLSIL.

This clonotype was observed many times. The chain recombines TRBV6-1 with TRBJ1-6; no reliable D call. This CDR3 has 13 residues. Germline V CDR1 and CDR2: MNHNS, SASEGT. Trimming took 7 bases from V and 10 from J, leaving 14 bases between them. The CDR3 is CASTLRPRSPLHF. CDR3 DNA: TGTGCCAGCACCCTGCGGCCGAGGTCACCCCTCCACTTT.

At least ten counts were recorded for this clonotype. The V call is TRBV6-5, the J call TRBJ2-6; 9 bases align to TRBD1. CDR3 length: 17 amino acids. Germline CDR1 reads MNHEY; CDR2 reads SVGAGI. After removal of 4 bases from V and 3 bases from J, the junction contained 7 bases not matched to a gene. CDR3 in DNA: TGTGCCAGCAGTTCGGGACAGGGAGGTCTTGGGGCCAACGTCCTGACTTTC. Its translation: CASSSGQGGLGANVLTF.

In this sample, this clonotype turned up many times. The rearrangement joins TRBV24-1 to TRBJ2-5, with 8 bases identical to TRBD2. The CDR3 extends over 14 amino acids. V gave up 4 bases and J gave up 7 bases; unmatched junction bases: 7. CDR1 is KGHDR and CDR2 is SFDVKD in the germline V gene. The CDR3 DNA reads TGTGCCACCAGTGACTTAGCGGGACGGGGGACCCAGTACTTC. It yields the protein CATSDLAGRGTQYF.

In its sample, this clonotype was seen many times. The chain is built from TRBV10-3 and TRBJ2-1; D gene uncertain. This CDR3 is built from 11 residues. The V and J ends lost 10 bases and 10 bases respectively, with 14 bases between them. The germline CDR1 and CDR2 sequences are ENHRY and SYGVKD. The CDR3 DNA follows: TGTGCCACCGAATCCATAGGAGAGCAGTTCTTC. This encodes CATESIGEQFF.

The chain couples TRBV28 to TRBJ2-7; D uncertain. This CDR3 has 15 amino acids. V dropped 5 bases and J dropped 5 bases, with 19 bases sitting between them. Germline CDR1 and CDR2: MDHEN and SYDVKM. The CDR3 nucleotides are TGTGCCAGCAGTACCCCCCTCGCGGAATTCCACGAGCAGTACTTC. Protein: CASSTPLAEFHEQYF.

The table lists this clonotype with many counts. The rearrangement links TRBV6-1 to TRBJ2-7; TRBD1 aligns across 11 bases. The CDR3 has 14 amino acids. Germline V gene lookup returns CDR1 MNHNS and CDR2 SASEGT. After removal of 6 bases from V and 3 bases from J, the junction contained 4 bases not matched to a gene. The chain's CDR3 is CASSWTGGYYEQYF. The CDR3 bases are TGTGCCAGCAGCTGGACAGGGGGCTACTACGAGCAGTACTTC.

This clonotype was recorded at least ten times. This sequence joins TRBV19 and TRBJ1-2, with TRBD1 matching over 8 bases. The CDR3 loop spans 14 amino acids. J was trimmed by 10 bases and V by 3 bases; bases with no gene match: 10. Germline CDR1 LNHDA, CDR2 SQIVND (reference sequence). The CDR3 DNA follows: TGTGCCAGTAGTATGAATGTCGGGACAGGAATCTACACCTTC. Protein product: CASSMNVGTGIYTF.

The chain recombines TRBV12-3 or TRBV12-4 with TRBJ2-5; TRBD2 aligns across 8 bases. This CDR3 spans 15 amino acids. V was pared by 0 bases and J by 7 bases, with 7 bases of the junction left unmatched. This CDR3 is CASSLAPAGDGTQYF. In nucleotides, the CDR3 is TGTGCCAGCAGTTTAGCACCAGCGGGAGATGGGACCCAGTACTTC.

This clonotype was observed many times. This chain joins TRBV30 and TRBJ2-5; 9 nucleotides match TRBD1. The CDR3 extends over 14 amino acids. The germline V gene has CDR1 GTSNPN and CDR2 SVGIG (reference sequence). Losses at the gene ends were 4 bases for V and 7 bases for J; bases not matched to a gene: 10. The DNA of the CDR3 is TGTGCCTGGAATAAAGCCGGGACAGGGCGGACCCAGTACTTC. Protein product: CAWNKAGTGRTQYF. Looking up the rest from reference TRBV30 and TRBJ2-5 gives the full variable domain: SQTIHQWPATLVQPVGSPLSLECTVEGTSNPNLYWYRQAAGRGLQLLFYSVGIGQISSEVPQNLSASRPQDRQFILSSKKLLLSDSGFYLCAWNKAGTGRTQYFGPGTRLLVL.

This clonotype was seen ten or more times. The chain is built from TRBV28 and TRBJ2-7; the match to TRBD2 covers 11 bases. CDR3 length equals 16 residues. V shed 6 bases and J 3 bases; nucleotides not matched to a gene: 10. The germline V gene encodes CDR1 MDHEN and CDR2 SYDVKM. The CDR3, as DNA: TGTGCCAGCAGCCCCACCGGGACTAGCGGCTTCTACGAGCAGTACTTC. This translates into CASSPTGTSGFYEQYF.

The table lists this clonotype with many counts. The rearrangement uses TRBV9 and TRBJ1-3; possible D gene TRBD1, 5 bases. The CDR3 is 15 amino acids. With 4 bases removed from V and 3 bases from J, the gap between germline ends came to 14 bases. Germline-derived CDR1 and CDR2 are SGDLS and YYNGEE. The CDR3 DNA reads as TGTGCCAGCAGCCCCAGGGTGACGGATGGAAACACCATATATTTT. It yields the protein CASSPRVTDGNTIYF.

The table lists this clonotype with many counts. V usage is TRBV28 and J usage is TRBJ1-2; 8 bases agree with TRBD1. CDR1 is MDHEN, CDR2 SYDVKM, per germline. The CDR3 has 18 amino acids. Trimming cost V 4 bases and J 6 bases; bases outside gene matches: 19. The CDR3 is CASSSPSHTSGGVDGYTF. The CDR3 DNA sequence: TGTGCCAGCAGTTCCCCTTCACACACTTCAGGGGGCGTTGATGGCTACACCTTC.

This clonotype was detected a few times. This chain links TRBV28 with TRBJ1-2; 7 bases are a match to TRBD1. CDR1 MDHEN and CDR2 SYDVKM come from the germline V gene. CDR3 length: 14 amino acids. Trimming at V came to 7 bases and at J to 0 bases, leaving 5 bases not matched to a gene. The CDR3 DNA reads as TGTGCCAGCATGGAGACAGGGCCTAACTATGGCTACACCTTC. Residues: CASMETGPNYGYTF.

This clonotype was seen ten or more times. This sequence joins TRBV6-1 and TRBJ2-7; 8 nucleotides line up with TRBD2. The J segment lost 3 bases and the V segment lost 7 bases, leaving 17 bases of the junction unmatched. Germline CDR1 is MNHNS and CDR2 is SASEGT. This CDR3 is 17 amino acids long. The CDR3 bases are TGTGCCAGCACTACCACCCACGGGGGGGGGGTTGACTACGAGCAGTACTTC. Protein product: CASTTTHGGGVDYEQYF.

The CDR3 DNA reads as TGTGCCAGCGGCAGAGGGAGTAACACTGAAGCTTTCTTT. This gives the protein CASGRGSNTEAFF. The chain uses TRBV6-2 or TRBV6-3 and TRBJ1-1; D not resolved. Trimming shortened V by 8 bases and J by 2 bases, and 12 bases separated the two germline ends. This CDR3 comprises 13 residues. Per the germline V gene, CDR1 is MNHEY and CDR2 is SVGEGT.

The sample holds many counts of this clonotype. The chain joins TRBV27 to TRBJ2-7; D possibly corresponds to TRBD1 (5 bases). CDR1 is MNHEY, CDR2 SMNVEV, per germline (reference sequence). The CDR3 consists of 14 residues. Trimming removed 3 bases at V and 2 bases at J, with 11 bases between. CDR3 DNA sequence: TGTGCCAGCAGTTTGGCAGGGATGGCCTACGAGCAGTACTTC. Its protein product is CASSLAGMAYEQYF.

This clonotype showed up many times. The CDR3 DNA follows: TGTGCCAGTACCTCCCCTGGGGAAGGTCGCGACGAGCAGTACTTC. Residues: CASTSPGEGRDEQYF. This chain uses TRBV19 with TRBJ2-7, with unresolved D. CDR1 and CDR2 from the germline V gene are LNHDA and SQIVND (reference sequence). V lost 7 bases and J lost 5, with 21 bases in between. This CDR3 region has 15 residues. Complete variable domain (other parts from reference TRBV19 and TRBJ2-7): DGGITQSPKYLFRKEGQNVTLSCEQNLNHDAMYWYRQDPGQGLRLIYYSQIVNDFQKGDIAEGYSVSREKKESFPLTVTSAQKNPTAFYLCASTSPGEGRDEQYFGPGTRLTVT.

The table lists this clonotype with many counts. The chain recombines TRBV30 with TRBJ2-7, with a weak D call TRBD1 (6 bases). CDR3 size: 15 residues. CDR1 is GTSNPN, CDR2 SVGIG, per germline (reference sequence). V shed 0 bases and J shed 2 bases, with 14 bases lying between them. For the CDR3, the DNA is TGTGCCTGGAGTGTCGGACAGAGGAGAGCCTACGAGCAGTACTTC. Translation: CAWSVGQRRAYEQYF.

This clonotype has a count of ten or more. The V call is TRBV28, the J call TRBJ1-2; tentative D call: TRBD1 (6 bases). CDR3 size: 15 residues. The V gene's germline CDR1 is MDHEN and CDR2 SYDVKM. V dropped 1 base and J dropped 4 bases, with 13 bases sitting between them. CDR3 nucleotide sequence: TGTGCCAGCAGTTTATACGGGACACAACGCTATGGCTACACCTTC. It yields the protein CASSLYGTQRYGYTF.

This clonotype appeared many times. The rearrangement joins TRBV20-1 to TRBJ2-7, with 7 nucleotides matching TRBD2. The CDR3 sequence is 15 residues long. The junction had 10 bases not matched to a gene; V was cut back by 3 bases and J by 2 bases. Germline V lookup: CDR1 DFQATT, CDR2 SNEGSKA (reference sequence). The CDR3 sequence: CSARDHSGLAYEQYF. CDR3 sequence (DNA): TGCAGTGCTAGGGACCATAGCGGGTTAGCCTACGAGCAGTACTTC.

This chain uses TRBV6-1 with TRBJ2-2; TRBD2 matches 8 bases. V trimming: 6 bases; J trimming: 7 bases; junction bases outside the gene matches: 7. Germline V gene sequence: CDR1 MNHNS, CDR2 SASEGT. There are 14 residues in the CDR3. The chain's CDR3 is CASRGAGDGGELFF. In DNA, the CDR3 is TGTGCCAGCAGGGGAGCGGGAGATGGCGGGGAGCTGTTTTTT.

This clonotype was seen at least ten times. This sequence joins TRBV6-5 and TRBJ2-7; the D gene is possibly TRBD1 (6 bases). Germline V lookup: CDR1 MNHEY, CDR2 SVGAGI. The CDR3 is made up of 13 amino acids. Trimming took off 7 bases at V and 6 bases at J, with 16 bases between the two ends. CDR3 bases: TGTGCCAGCACCCAAACAGGGCTCCGCGAGCAGTACTTC. It codes for CASTQTGLREQYF.

This clonotype was seen repeatedly, ten times or more. The rearrangement joins TRBV7-2 to TRBJ2-7, with 9 bases that match TRBD2. The CDR3 is 13 residues long. CDR1 and CDR2 (germline): SGHTA, FQGNSA. V dropped 5 bases and J dropped 4; count of bases not matched to a gene: 3. The CDR3 bases are TGTGCCAGCAGCGGCGGGAGGGAGTACGAGCAGTACTTC. This codes for CASSGGREYEQYF.

This clonotype was found many times. This sequence joins TRBV20-1 and TRBJ2-7; a weak D match, TRBD1 (6 bases). The CDR3 runs to 14 residues. Germline loops: CDR1 DFQATT, CDR2 SNEGSKA (reference sequence). Deletions cut 6 bases from V and 5 bases from J, with 20 bases between. The CDR3 sequence: CSAITGRGANEQYF. The CDR3 region has the DNA TGCAGTGCCATAACAGGGCGAGGCGCGAACGAGCAGTACTTC.

This clonotype was counted many times. This chain joins TRBV6-5 and TRBJ1-5; D is possibly TRBD1 (6 bases). From germline, CDR1 is MNHEY and CDR2 SVGAGI. CDR3 length: 16 residues. The V gene lost 4 bases and the J gene lost 3 bases, with 16 bases spanning the gap. CDR3 bases: TGTGCCAGCAGTTCCACCCAGGGGCTTCACAATCAGCCCCAGCATTTT. The encoded protein is CASSSTQGLHNQPQHF.